Sequencing of this T cell receptor (beta chain) was carried out in a study of CD8+ T cells in alopecia areata. V lost 5 bases to trimming and J lost 4 bases, with 11 bases between them. The CDR3 consists of 13 residues. Germline CDR1 and CDR2: SEHNR and FQNEAQ (reference sequence). Once RNA had been extracted, it was reverse transcribed into cDNA to act as the sequencing template. The table came from immunoSEQ multiplex PCR; TCRdb's copy has only in-frame clones and leaves some out. The sample carries around 82,000 clones, around 54% recorded once. Sequencing was carried out using NKG2D-high CD8+ T cells sorted from blood. The sequence was obtained from a human donor with alopecia areata. The chain is built from TRBV7-9 and TRBJ1-2, with TRBD1 as a possible D gene (5 bases). CDR3 coding DNA: TGTGCCAGCAGCCCACCCGGGACCTATGGCTACACCTTC. It codes for CASSPPGTYGYTF.